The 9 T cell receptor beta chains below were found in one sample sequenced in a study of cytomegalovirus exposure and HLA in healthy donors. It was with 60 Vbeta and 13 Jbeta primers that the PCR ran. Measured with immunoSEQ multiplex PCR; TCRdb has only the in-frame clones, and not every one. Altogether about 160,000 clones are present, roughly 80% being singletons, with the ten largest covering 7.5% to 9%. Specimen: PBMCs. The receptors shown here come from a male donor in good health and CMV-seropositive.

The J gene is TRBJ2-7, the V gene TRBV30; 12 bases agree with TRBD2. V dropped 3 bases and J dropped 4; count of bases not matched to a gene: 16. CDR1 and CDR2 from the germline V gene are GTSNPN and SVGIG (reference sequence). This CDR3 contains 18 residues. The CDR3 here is CAWRLAGGPNAQGYEQYF. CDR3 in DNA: TGTGCCTGGAGGCTAGCGGGAGGGCCCAATGCTCAAGGATACGAGCAGTACTTC.

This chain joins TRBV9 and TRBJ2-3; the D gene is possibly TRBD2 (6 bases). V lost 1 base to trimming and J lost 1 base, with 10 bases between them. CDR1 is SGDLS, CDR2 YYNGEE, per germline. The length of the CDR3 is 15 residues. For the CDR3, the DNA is TGTGCCAGCAGCGTACACCTAGCGCGCACAGATACGCAGTATTTT. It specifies CASSVHLARTDTQYF.

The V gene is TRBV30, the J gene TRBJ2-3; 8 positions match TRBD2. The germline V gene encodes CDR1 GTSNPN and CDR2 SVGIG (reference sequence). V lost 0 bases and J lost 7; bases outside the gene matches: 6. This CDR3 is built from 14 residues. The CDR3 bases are TGTGCCTGGAGTGTACCGGGAGGGCGGAATACGCAGTATTTT. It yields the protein CAWSVPGGRNTQYF.

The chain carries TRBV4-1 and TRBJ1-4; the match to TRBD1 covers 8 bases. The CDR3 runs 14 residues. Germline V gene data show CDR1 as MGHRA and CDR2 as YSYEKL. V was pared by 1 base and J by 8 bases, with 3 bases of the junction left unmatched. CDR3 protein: CASSQAGGREKLFF. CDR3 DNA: TGCGCCAGCAGCCAAGCAGGGGGCAGGGAAAAACTGTTTTTT.

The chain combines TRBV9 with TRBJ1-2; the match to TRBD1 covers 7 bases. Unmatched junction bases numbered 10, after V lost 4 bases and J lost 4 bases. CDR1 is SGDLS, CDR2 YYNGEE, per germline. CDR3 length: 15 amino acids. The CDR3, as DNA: TGTGCCAGCAGCCCAGGAGGGGGCAGGAGCTATGGCTACACCTTC. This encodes CASSPGGGRSYGYTF.

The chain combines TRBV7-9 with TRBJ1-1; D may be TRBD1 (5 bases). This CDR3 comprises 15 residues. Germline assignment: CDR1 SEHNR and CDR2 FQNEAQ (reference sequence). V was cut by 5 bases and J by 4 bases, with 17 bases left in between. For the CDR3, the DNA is TGTGCCAGCAGCCCCCCAAGGGGCGAAGGCACTGAAGCTTTCTTT. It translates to CASSPPRGEGTEAFF. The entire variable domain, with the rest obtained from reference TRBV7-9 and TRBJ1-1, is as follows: DTGVSQNPRHKITKRGQNVTFRCDPISEHNRLYWYRQTLGQGPEFLTYFQNEAQLEKSRLLSDRFSAERPKGSFSTLEIQRTEQGDSAMYLCASSPPRGEGTEAFFGQGTRLTVV.

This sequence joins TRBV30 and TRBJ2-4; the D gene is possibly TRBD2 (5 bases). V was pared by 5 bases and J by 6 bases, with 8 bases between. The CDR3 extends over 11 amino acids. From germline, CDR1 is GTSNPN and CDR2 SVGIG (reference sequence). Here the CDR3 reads CAWGSSNIQYF. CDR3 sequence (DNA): TGTGCCTGGGGGAGTTCAAACATTCAGTACTTC.

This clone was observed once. The CDR3 sequence: CASSYLGPSNQPQHF. CDR3 bases: TGTGCCAGCAGTTACTTGGGGCCTAGCAATCAGCCCCAGCATTTT. The chain has TRBV6-6 and TRBJ1-5, with D tentatively TRBD1 (5 bases). V was clipped by 1 base and J by 0 bases, with 7 bases between them. Germline CDR1 and CDR2: MNHNY and SVGAGI (reference sequence). The CDR3 length is 15 residues.

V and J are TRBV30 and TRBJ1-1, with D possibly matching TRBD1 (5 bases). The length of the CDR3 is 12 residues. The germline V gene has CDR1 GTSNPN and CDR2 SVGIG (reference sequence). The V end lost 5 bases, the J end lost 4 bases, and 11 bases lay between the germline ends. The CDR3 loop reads CAWSDIFTEAFF. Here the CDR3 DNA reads TGTGCCTGGTCGGACATCTTCACTGAAGCTTTCTTT. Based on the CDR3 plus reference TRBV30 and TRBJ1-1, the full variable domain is SQTIHQWPATLVQPVGSPLSLECTVEGTSNPNLYWYRQAAGRGLQLLFYSVGIGQISSEVPQNLSASRPQDRQFILSSKKLLLSDSGFYLCAWSDIFTEAFFGQGTRLTVV.